Described below is a single T cell receptor beta chain sequence and its context. The antigen remains unidentified. This CDR3 region has 19 residues. The V gene's germline CDR1 is SGHAT and CDR2 FQNNGV. V was pared by 1 base and J by 0 bases, with 8 bases of the junction left unmatched. This entry belongs to a study of T-cell memory formation after mild COVID-19. Study at large: In these data, TCR clusters were largely donor specific. Study results and caveats: Pre-infection memory held some responding clones, suggesting pre-existing cross-reactive T cells responded.

TCRdb re-called the 5' RACE reads through MiXCR, storing one row per CDR3 protein. Here the sample spans approximately 34,000 distinct CDR3 sequences, just under 8% being singletons. The receptor was isolated from a man aged 18-30 years who had mild COVID-19 (a few samples of this study predate the infection). Cell type and time point are not known. Sequenced sample: PBMCs or a T cell subset sorted from them (not recorded which). The V gene is TRBV11-2, the J gene TRBJ2-6; 8 nucleotides agree with TRBD2. The CDR3 reads CASSLGKRGWSSGANVLTF. In nucleotides, the CDR3 is TGTGCCAGCAGCTTAGGAAAGCGGGGGTGGAGCTCTGGGGCCAACGTCCTGACTTTC. Combining the CDR3 with reference TRBV11-2 and TRBJ2-6 gives the whole variable domain EAGVAQSPRYKIIEKRQSVAFWCNPISGHATLYWYQQILGQGPKLLIQFQNNGVVDDSQLPKDRFSAERLKGVDSTLKIQPAKLEDSAVYLCASSLGKRGWSSGANVLTFGAGSRLTVL.